The 9 T cell receptor beta chains given below trace back to one sample, sequenced in a study of CXCR3-negative and CXCR3-positive naive CD8 T cells. It was by 5' RACE with UMI labels that the TRB cDNA libraries were prepared. With the 5' RACE reads reprocessed, TCRdb shows one record per CDR3 protein and no DNA. In all, the sample yields about 48,000 distinct CDR3 sequences. Specimen: memory CD8+ T cells from blood. The receptors derive from a human donor in good health. Some clones in this sample may be carry-over from other donors' samples.

The chain links TRBV29-1 to TRBJ1-1; TCRdb designates TRBD1, a call that cannot be tested without DNA. Germline V CDR1 and CDR2: SQVTM, ANQGSEA. This CDR3 contains 14 residues. CDR3 loop: CSATIQDLNTEAFF.

The chain has TRBV7-9 and TRBJ1-1; absent DNA, TCRdb's TRBD1 call cannot be checked. CDR3 length: 15 residues. Germline CDR1 is SEHNR and CDR2 is FQNEAQ (reference sequence). The CDR3 sequence is CASSLRLRQDTEAFF.

The gene calls are TRBV11-1 and TRBJ2-7. CDR1 is SGHAT, CDR2 FQDESV, per germline (reference sequence). The CDR3 consists of 13 residues. The chain's CDR3 is CASSADITYEQYF.

CDR3 amino acids: CASSSPRQVVYEQYF. V is TRBV28 and J is TRBJ2-7; TCRdb outputs TRBD1, but without DNA this stays unchecked. The CDR3 covers 15 residues. Germline-derived CDR1 and CDR2 are MDHEN and SYDVKM.

The rearrangement joins TRBV5-1 to TRBJ1-1; the D gene TCRdb calls, TRBD1, cannot be checked with no DNA. CDR3 length: 12 residues. Germline CDR1 and CDR2: SGHRS and YFSETQ. CDR3 amino acids: CASSFGGSEAFF.

The CDR3 region is CASSPLRGGGEQYF. The genes are TRBV11-2 and TRBJ2-7; no DNA is available, so the TRBD1 call from TCRdb remains unchecked. Germline V lookup: CDR1 SGHAT, CDR2 FQNNGV. This CDR3 region has 14 residues.

The chain joins TRBV28 to TRBJ1-2; TCRdb calls TRBD1, which cannot be checked without DNA. Germline loops: CDR1 MDHEN, CDR2 SYDVKM. CDR3 size: 17 residues. The CDR3 region is CASSPSLNGDLNYGYTF.

The genes are TRBV15 and TRBJ2-1. The CDR3 contains 14 residues. The germline CDR1 and CDR2 sequences are LNHNV and YYDKDF (reference sequence). The CDR3 protein is CATSSIGAHNEQFF.

The rearrangement links TRBV4-1 to TRBJ2-5; TCRdb reports TRBD2, a call that lacks DNA to check it against. The CDR3 contains 14 residues. In germline, CDR1 is MGHRA, CDR2 YSYEKL. The CDR3 here is CASSQDLAEETQYF.